These 5 T cell receptor beta chains originate from one sample sequenced in a study of cytomegalovirus exposure and HLA in healthy donors. Researchers ran the PCR with 60 Vbeta and 13 Jbeta primers. Measured with immunoSEQ multiplex PCR; TCRdb has only the in-frame clones, and not every one. There are fewer than 350,000 clones in the sample; about 90% occur only once, and approximately 2.2% lies in the top ten. The sample comprised PBMCs. The receptors were gathered from a young woman in good health and CMV-seronegative.

The V call is TRBV30, the J call TRBJ1-6; tentatively, D is TRBD1 (6 bases). The germline V gene has CDR1 GTSNPN and CDR2 SVGIG (reference sequence). The CDR3 contains 12 residues. The V end was cut by 3 bases, the J end by 7 bases, with 7 bases between. The CDR3 region has the DNA TGTGCCTGGAGCCAGGGGAATTCACCCCTCCACTTT. The encoded protein is CAWSQGNSPLHF.

The chain has TRBV27 and TRBJ2-7; D is perhaps TRBD1 (5 bases). CDR3 length: 15 amino acids. CDR1 is MNHEY and CDR2 is SMNVEV in the germline V gene (reference sequence). Trimming left V 8 bases short and J 2 bases short, with 19 bases between. CDR3 protein: CASYYDRTYTYEQYF. CDR3 nucleotide sequence: TGTGCCAGCTATTACGACAGAACCTACACCTACGAGCAGTACTTC.

This chain uses TRBV6-5 with TRBJ2-7; a possible D gene is TRBD2 (7 bases). The V end was cut by 6 bases, the J end by 7 bases, with 22 bases between. Germline values: CDR1 MNHEY, CDR2 SVGAGI. There are 15 residues in the CDR3. CDR3 DNA: TGTGCCAGCAGACGCGCGGGGGCCCTTCTCGTGGAGCAGTACTTC. It codes for CASRRAGALLVEQYF.

The chain joins TRBV10-2 to TRBJ1-4; 7 bases are a match to TRBD1. V gave up 5 bases and J gave up 5 bases; unmatched junction bases: 5. There are 14 residues in the CDR3. The germline CDR1 and CDR2 sequences are WSHSY and SAAADI. CDR3 sequence reads: CASSLTGANEKLFF. CDR3 sequence (DNA): TGCGCCAGCAGTCTTACAGGGGCAAATGAAAAACTGTTTTTT.

V is TRBV2 and J is TRBJ1-4, with 10 bases matching TRBD1. The germline CDR1 and CDR2 sequences are SNHLY and FYNNEI. V gave up 8 bases and J gave up 7 bases; unmatched junction bases: 7. The CDR3 runs 14 residues. The CDR3 DNA follows: TGTGCCAGCGGGGGACAGGGGTTTGGTGAAAAACTGTTTTTT. It translates to CASGGQGFGEKLFF.